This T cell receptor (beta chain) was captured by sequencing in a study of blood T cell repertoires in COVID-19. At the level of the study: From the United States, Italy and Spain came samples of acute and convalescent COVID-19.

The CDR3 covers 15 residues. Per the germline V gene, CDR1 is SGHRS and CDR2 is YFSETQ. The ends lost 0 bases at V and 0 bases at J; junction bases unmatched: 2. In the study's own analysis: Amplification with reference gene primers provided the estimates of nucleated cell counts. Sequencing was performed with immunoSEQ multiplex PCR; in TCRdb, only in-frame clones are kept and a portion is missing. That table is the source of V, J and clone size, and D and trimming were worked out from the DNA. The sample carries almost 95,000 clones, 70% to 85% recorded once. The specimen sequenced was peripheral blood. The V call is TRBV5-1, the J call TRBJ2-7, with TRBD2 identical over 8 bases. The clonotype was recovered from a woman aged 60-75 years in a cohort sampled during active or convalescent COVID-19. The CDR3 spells CASSLGLATSYEQYF. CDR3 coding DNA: TGCGCCAGCAGCTTGGGACTAGCGACCTCCTACGAGCAGTACTTC.